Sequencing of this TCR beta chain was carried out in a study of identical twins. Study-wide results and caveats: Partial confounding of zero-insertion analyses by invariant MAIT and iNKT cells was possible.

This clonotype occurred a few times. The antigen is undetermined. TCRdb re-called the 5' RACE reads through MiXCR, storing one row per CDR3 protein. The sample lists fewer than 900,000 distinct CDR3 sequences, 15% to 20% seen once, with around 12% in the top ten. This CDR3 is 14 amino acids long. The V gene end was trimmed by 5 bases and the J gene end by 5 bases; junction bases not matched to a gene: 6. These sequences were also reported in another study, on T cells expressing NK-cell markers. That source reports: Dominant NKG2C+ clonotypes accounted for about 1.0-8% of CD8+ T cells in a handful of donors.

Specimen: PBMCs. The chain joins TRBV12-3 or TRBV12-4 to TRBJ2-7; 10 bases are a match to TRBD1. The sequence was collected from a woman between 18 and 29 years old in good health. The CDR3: CASSDRGLIDEQYF. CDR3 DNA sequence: TGTGCCAGCAGTGACAGGGGGCTAATCGACGAGCAGTACTTC.